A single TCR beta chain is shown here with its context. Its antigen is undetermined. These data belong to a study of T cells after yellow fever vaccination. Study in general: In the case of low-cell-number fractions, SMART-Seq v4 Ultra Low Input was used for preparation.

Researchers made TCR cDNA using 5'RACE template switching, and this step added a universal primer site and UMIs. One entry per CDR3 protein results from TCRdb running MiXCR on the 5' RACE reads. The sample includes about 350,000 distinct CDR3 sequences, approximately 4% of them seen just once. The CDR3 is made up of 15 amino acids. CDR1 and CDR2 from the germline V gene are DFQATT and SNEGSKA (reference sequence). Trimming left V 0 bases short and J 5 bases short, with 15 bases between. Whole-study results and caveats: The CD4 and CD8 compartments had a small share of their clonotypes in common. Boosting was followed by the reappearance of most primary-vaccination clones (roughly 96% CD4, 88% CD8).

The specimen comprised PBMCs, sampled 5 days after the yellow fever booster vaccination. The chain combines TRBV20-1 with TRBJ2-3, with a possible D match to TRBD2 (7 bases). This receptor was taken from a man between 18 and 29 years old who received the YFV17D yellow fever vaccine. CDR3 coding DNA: TGCAGTGCTAGAGATGGGGGGGCCATCGGAGATACGCAGTATTTT. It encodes CSARDGGAIGDTQYF.